This note documents a single T cell receptor (beta chain) sequence. This clonotype was seen repeatedly, ten times or more. The clone's antigen remains unknown. Per-base quality was not reported, and no clone a single base away is much larger than it. TCR cDNA was made using 5'RACE template switching, a step that added a universal primer site and unique molecular identifiers. Priming for cDNA synthesis came from both the TCR alpha and TCR beta constant segments. Library amplification used two PCR steps, and the second PCR step added sample barcodes and sequencing adapters. Sequencing of the libraries was done on either Illumina HiSeq 2500 (2x100 bp) or NovaSeq (2x150 bp). Concerning the study's data processing: MIGEC handled demultiplexing of reads and collapsing into UMI consensus sequences, while MiXCR performed V(D)J alignment. Vaccine-responding clonotypes were defined with edgeR using replicate PBMC samples, requiring FDR below 0.01 and a log2 fold change above 5 up to day 15. Each bulk clonotype was labeled CD4 or CD8 based on which sequenced repertoire, CD4 or CD8, contained the clonotype at higher abundance. The public reads were run again by TCRdb, first through fastp at Q25 and then through MiXCR, and only productive beta chains were kept. Duplicate CDR3 protein sequences are folded into a single record with the most common DNA and genes. The V and J calls reflect TCRdb's pipeline rather than the authors' work. This sample is represented by some 500,000 distinct CDR3 sequences; roughly 13% of them were singletons. 11% to 15% of the sample is taken by the ten largest.

This record comes from a study of T cells after yellow fever vaccination (dated by TCRdb to the late 2010s). As for the study more broadly: The SMART-Seq v4 Ultra Low Input RNA kit was used to prepare libraries from fractions with low cell numbers. Bulk TCR alpha and beta repertoires were sequenced longitudinally to track T-cell clones before and after primary and booster YFV17D yellow fever vaccination. Two healthy male donors, one aged 18 to 30 and one aged 30 to 40 years, made up the cohort. Blood samples were taken at several timepoints before and after primary and secondary immunization, and bulk PBMC replicates and cell subsets were isolated. Study-wide conclusions, independent of this receptor: Most clones expanded after primary vaccination (approximately 96% of CD4 and about 85% of CD8) were re-detected after the booster, suggesting that broad memory maintenance occurred. Compared with the primary T-cell response, the secondary T-cell response was weaker but faster, peaking on day 5 rather than day 15. The study included only a couple of donors, which limits how far the findings can be generalized. A small share of clonotypes was detected in both CD4 and CD8 compartments, with the overlap likely arising from convergent recombination. Because abundant contaminating clonotypes from the bulk population could be contained in FACS-sorted repertoires, computational filtering was required.

Interpreted using the paper, the treatment or condition label stands for: live attenuated yellow fever vaccine strain. At each blood-draw timepoint, two biological replicates of bulk PBMCs were obtained. A standard Ficoll-Paque protocol was used to isolate PBMCs from peripheral blood. TriZol was used to extract RNA from bulk PBMCs, CD4 and CD8 fractions, and dextramer-positive and dextramer-negative fractions. V is pruned by 5 bases and J by 0 bases, leaving 2 bases of the junction without a gene match. Reading from cysteine to phenylalanine, the CDR3 counts 15 amino acids. Only the CDR3 part of the read is kept: 45 bases, read in frame from the first base. In the germline V gene, CDR1 corresponds to MNHEY and CDR2 to SVGEGT.

The rearrangement combines TRBV6-2 or TRBV6-3 with TRBJ2-1; 9 bases in between match TRBD2. This specimen was PBMCs, taken on the day of the yellow fever booster vaccination. This TCR came from a man under 40 who received the YFV17D yellow fever vaccine. The CDR3 amino acid sequence is: CASSNSGSSYNEQFF. The DNA is as follows: TGTGCCAGCAGTAATAGCGGGAGCTCCTACAATGAGCAGTTCTTC.